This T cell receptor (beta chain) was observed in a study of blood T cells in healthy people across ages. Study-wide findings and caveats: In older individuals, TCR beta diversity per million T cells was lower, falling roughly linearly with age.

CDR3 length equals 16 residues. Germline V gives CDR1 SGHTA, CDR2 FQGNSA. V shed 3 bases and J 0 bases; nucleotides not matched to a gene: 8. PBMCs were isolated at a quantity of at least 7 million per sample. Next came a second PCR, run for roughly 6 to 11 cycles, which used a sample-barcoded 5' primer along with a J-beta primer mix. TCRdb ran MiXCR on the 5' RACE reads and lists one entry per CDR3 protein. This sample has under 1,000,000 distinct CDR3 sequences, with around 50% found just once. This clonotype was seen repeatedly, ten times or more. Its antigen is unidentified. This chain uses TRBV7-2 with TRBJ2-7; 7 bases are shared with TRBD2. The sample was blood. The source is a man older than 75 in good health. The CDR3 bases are TGTGCCAGCAGCTTCACCGGGACTACGAGCTCCTACGAGCAGTACTTC. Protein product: CASSFTGTTSSYEQYF.